This TCR beta chain was profiled in a study of long-term antiretroviral therapy in people with HIV. The CDR3 contains 15 residues. The V and J ends lost 4 bases and 4 bases, in that order; junction bases with no gene match: 8. The V gene's germline CDR1 is MGHRA and CDR2 YSYEKL. Comment on this clone: Its antigen is not identified.

Investigators performed immunoSEQ version v3.0 at survey level. Using immunoSEQ multiplex PCR, the repertoire was profiled, and TCRdb retains in-frame clones only, with some absent. The sample holds tens of thousands of clones, 85% seen once. Study-wide points: Samples were collected from the mid-2000s to the late 2010s under possibly less effective ART regimens.

Every single participant having HIV got treatment inside the United States. Every specimen provided about 1-10 million cryopreserved PBMC before DNA extraction took place. The receptor was isolated from a woman between 50 and 59 years old with HIV. The source was unsorted PBMCs, collected 3.1 years after starting antiretroviral therapy. The chain couples TRBV4-1 to TRBJ2-3, with 7 positions matching TRBD2. The CDR3: CASSLTPRGADTQYF. The CDR3 DNA is TGCGCCAGCAGCCTAACCCCACGGGGGGCAGATACGCAGTATTTT.